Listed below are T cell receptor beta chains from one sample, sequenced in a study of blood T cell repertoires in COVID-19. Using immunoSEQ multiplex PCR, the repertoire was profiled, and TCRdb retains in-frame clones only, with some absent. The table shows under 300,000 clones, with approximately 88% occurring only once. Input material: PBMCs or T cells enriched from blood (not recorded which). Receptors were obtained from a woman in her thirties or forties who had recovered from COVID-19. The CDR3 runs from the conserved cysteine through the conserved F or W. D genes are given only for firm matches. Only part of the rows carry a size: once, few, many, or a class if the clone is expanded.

CDR3nt: TGTGCCAGCAGTGAAAGCGGGTACTCCTACAATGAGCAGTTCTTC
CDR3aa: CASSESGYSYNEQFF
len: 15
j_gene: TRBJ2-1
v_gene: TRBV6-4
d_gene: -
abundance: -

CDR3nt: TGCGCCAGCAGCTTGGGGGGAGGGCCCGCAGATACGCAGTATTTT
CDR3aa: CASSLGGGPADTQYF
len: 15
j_gene: TRBJ2-3
v_gene: TRBV5-1
d_gene: TRBD2
abundance: -

CDR3nt: TGTGCCAGTAGGGGGGACAGGAACACTGAAGCTTTCTTT
CDR3aa: CASRGDRNTEAFF
len: 13
j_gene: TRBJ1-1
v_gene: TRBV19
d_gene: TRBD1
abundance: -

CDR3nt: TGCGCCAGCAGCTTTCGACCAGCGGACTCCTCCTACAATGAGCAGTTCTTC
CDR3aa: CASSFRPADSSYNEQFF
len: 17
j_gene: TRBJ2-1
v_gene: TRBV4-1
d_gene: -
abundance: -

CDR3nt: TGTGCCAGCAGCTTGGGGACTAGCGATGAGCAGTTCTTC
CDR3aa: CASSLGTSDEQFF
len: 13
j_gene: TRBJ2-1
v_gene: TRBV5-4
d_gene: TRBD2
abundance: -

CDR3nt: TGTGCCAGCAGCCAAAACCAGCGGCCCCAGTACTTC
CDR3aa: CASSQNQRPQYF
len: 12
j_gene: TRBJ2-5
v_gene: TRBV3-1/TRBV3-2
d_gene: -
abundance: -

CDR3nt: TGCGCCAGCAGCTTGGGGCGGGACTCCTACAATGAGCAGTTCTTC
CDR3aa: CASSLGRDSYNEQFF
len: 15
j_gene: TRBJ2-1
v_gene: TRBV5-1
d_gene: -
abundance: -

CDR3nt: TGTGCCAGCAGCTCCCTAACGAGGCCTAGCGGGACCCTCCAAGAGACCCAGTACTTC
CDR3aa: CASSSLTRPSGTLQETQYF
len: 19
j_gene: TRBJ2-5
v_gene: TRBV7-8
d_gene: TRBD2
abundance: -

CDR3nt: TGTGCCAGCAGTTTAACCGGGAGGGACATTCAGTACTTC
CDR3aa: CASSLTGRDIQYF
len: 13
j_gene: TRBJ2-4
v_gene: TRBV12-3/TRBV12-4
d_gene: TRBD2
abundance: once

CDR3nt: TGTGCCAGCTCACCACGGGCGAAAAGCTACACCTTC
CDR3aa: CASSPRAKSYTF
len: 12
j_gene: TRBJ1-2
v_gene: TRBV18
d_gene: -
abundance: -

CDR3nt: TGTGCCAGCAGCTTGTTCCTCGGCACTGAAGCTTTCTTT
CDR3aa: CASSLFLGTEAFF
len: 13
j_gene: TRBJ1-1
v_gene: TRBV5-4
d_gene: -
abundance: -

CDR3nt: TGTGCCAGCAGCTCCCAACATGGACAGGGGGCGACCAACTATGGCTACACCTTC
CDR3aa: CASSSQHGQGATNYGYTF
len: 18
j_gene: TRBJ1-2
v_gene: TRBV7-2
d_gene: TRBD1
abundance: -

CDR3nt: TGTGCCACCAGCGGAGACCGAAACGGGGTTTTAACAGATACGCAGTATTTT
CDR3aa: CATSGDRNGVLTDTQYF
len: 17
j_gene: TRBJ2-3
v_gene: TRBV15
d_gene: -
abundance: -

CDR3nt: TGTGCCTGGAAAGCGGTAGCGGGATTCACCGGGGAGCTGTTTTTT
CDR3aa: CAWKAVAGFTGELFF
len: 15
j_gene: TRBJ2-2
v_gene: TRBV30
d_gene: TRBD2
abundance: once

CDR3nt: TGCGCCAGCAGCTTGGAGGGGTGGGCTTCACCCCTCCACTTT
CDR3aa: CASSLEGWASPLHF
len: 14
j_gene: TRBJ1-6
v_gene: TRBV5-1
d_gene: -
abundance: -

CDR3nt: TGTGCCAGCAGCCAAGGCTCCGGGTGGGGCGCTAACTATGGCTACACCTTC
CDR3aa: CASSQGSGWGANYGYTF
len: 17
j_gene: TRBJ1-2
v_gene: TRBV3-1/TRBV3-2
d_gene: -
abundance: once

CDR3nt: TGTGCCAGCAGTCAACGGGGCGGGAGGGCCCTTGGGGCCTCGAGCACCGGGGAGCTGTTTTTT
CDR3aa: CASSQRGGRALGASSTGELFF
len: 21
j_gene: TRBJ2-2
v_gene: TRBV6-6
d_gene: TRBD2
abundance: -

CDR3nt: TGTGCCAGCAGCCAGGGACAGGCGCGCCGTAACTATGGCTACACCTTC
CDR3aa: CASSQGQARRNYGYTF
len: 16
j_gene: TRBJ1-2
v_gene: TRBV5-5
d_gene: TRBD1
abundance: -

CDR3nt: TGTGCCAGCACCTCGACAGTGATACAAGAGACCCAGTACTTC
CDR3aa: CASTSTVIQETQYF
len: 14
j_gene: TRBJ2-5
v_gene: TRBV2
d_gene: -
abundance: -

CDR3nt: TGTGCCGGCGGGACAGGGGCTGAGACCCAGTACTTC
CDR3aa: CAGGTGAETQYF
len: 12
j_gene: TRBJ2-5
v_gene: TRBV6-5
d_gene: TRBD1
abundance: -